Detailed here is one TCR beta chain. Its antigen remains unidentified. Indicated treatment: 19 received Ad26.COV2.S at low or high dose, single or two shots; roughly five received placebo; per-sample allocation not given. After the first vaccine or placebo injection, samples were drawn on day 63. Generated by immunoSEQ multiplex PCR, the TCRdb table keeps only in-frame clones and is missing some. Here the sample spans some 320,000 clones, 85% being singletons. This sample is drawn from a study of Ad26.COV2.S vaccination and SARS-CoV-2 variants. General study points: Post-vaccination breadth of spike-specific CD8+ and CD4+ T cell responses was reportedly substantial. Those who received vaccine or placebo ended up with similar non-spike TCR breadth.

This CDR3 spans 15 amino acids. Trimming shortened V by 0 bases and J by 1 base, and 9 bases separated the two germline ends. CDR1 SGDLS and CDR2 YYNGEE come from the germline V gene. Sequences were derived from peripheral blood, sampled in a trial of Ad26.COV2.S vaccine versus placebo. The origin of this receptor is a person between 18 and 60 years old who received the Ad26.COV2.S COVID-19 vaccine or a placebo. The chain carries TRBV9 and TRBJ2-3; no clear D gene. The CDR3: CASSVVGIRTDTQYF. The CDR3 nucleotides read TGTGCCAGCAGCGTAGTGGGGATCCGCACAGATACGCAGTATTTT.